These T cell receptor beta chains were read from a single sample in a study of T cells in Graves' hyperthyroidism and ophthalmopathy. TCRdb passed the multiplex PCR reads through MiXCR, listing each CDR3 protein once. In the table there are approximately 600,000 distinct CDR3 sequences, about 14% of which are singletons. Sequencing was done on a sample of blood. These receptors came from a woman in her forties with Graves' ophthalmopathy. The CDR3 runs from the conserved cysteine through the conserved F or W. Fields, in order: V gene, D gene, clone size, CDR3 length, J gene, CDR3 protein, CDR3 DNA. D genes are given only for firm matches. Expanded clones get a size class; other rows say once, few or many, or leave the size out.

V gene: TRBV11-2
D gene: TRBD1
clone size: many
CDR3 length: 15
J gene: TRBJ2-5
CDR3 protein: CASSRMDREEETQYF
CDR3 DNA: TGTGCCAGCAGCCGAATGGACAGGGAAGAAGAGACCCAGTACTTC

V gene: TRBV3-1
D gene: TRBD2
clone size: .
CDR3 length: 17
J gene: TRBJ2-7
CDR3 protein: CASSQDPASGRAYEQYF
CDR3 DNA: TGTGCCAGCAGCCAAGATCCTGCGAGCGGGAGGGCCTACGAGCAGTACTTC

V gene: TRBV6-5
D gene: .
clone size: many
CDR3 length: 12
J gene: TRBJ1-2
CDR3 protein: CASTNARAGYTF
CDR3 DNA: TGTGCCAGCACCAACGCGAGGGCTGGCTACACCTTC

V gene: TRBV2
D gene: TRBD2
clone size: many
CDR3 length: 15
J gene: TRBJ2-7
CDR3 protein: CASSEGLAGMDEQYF
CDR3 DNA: TGTGCCAGCAGTGAGGGACTAGCGGGAATGGACGAGCAGTACTTC

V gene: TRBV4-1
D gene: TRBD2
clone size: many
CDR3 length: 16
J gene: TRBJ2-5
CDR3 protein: CASSPGLAHFQETQYF
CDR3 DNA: TGCGCCAGCAGCCCGGGACTAGCGCATTTTCAAGAGACCCAGTACTTC

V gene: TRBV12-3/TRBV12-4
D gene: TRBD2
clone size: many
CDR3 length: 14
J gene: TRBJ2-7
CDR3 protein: CASIRGGSSYEQYF
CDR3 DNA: TGTGCCAGCATACGGGGGGGTAGCTCCTACGAGCAGTACTTC

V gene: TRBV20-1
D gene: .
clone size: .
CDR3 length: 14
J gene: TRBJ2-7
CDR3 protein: CSAPSQGNSYEQYF
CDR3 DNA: TGCAGTGCACCCTCACAGGGTAACTCCTACGAGCAGTACTTC

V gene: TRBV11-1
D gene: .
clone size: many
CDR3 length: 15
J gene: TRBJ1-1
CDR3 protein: CASSSTSRENTEAFF
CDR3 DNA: TGTGCCAGCAGCTCAACGAGCAGGGAGAACACTGAAGCTTTCTTT

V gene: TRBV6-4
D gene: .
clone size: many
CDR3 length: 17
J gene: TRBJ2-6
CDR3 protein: CACRADSDSSGANVLTF
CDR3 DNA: TGTGCCTGTCGGGCGGACAGCGACAGCTCTGGGGCCAACGTCCTGACTTTC

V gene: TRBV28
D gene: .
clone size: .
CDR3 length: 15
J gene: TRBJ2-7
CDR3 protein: CASSKPSLGGYEQYF
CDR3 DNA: TGTGCCAGCAGTAAACCCTCCTTGGGAGGATACGAGCAGTACTTC

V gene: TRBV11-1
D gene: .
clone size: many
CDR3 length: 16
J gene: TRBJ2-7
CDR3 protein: CASSLLPTDYSYEQYF
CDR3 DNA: TGTGCCAGCAGCTTACTCCCGACGGACTACTCCTACGAGCAGTACTTC

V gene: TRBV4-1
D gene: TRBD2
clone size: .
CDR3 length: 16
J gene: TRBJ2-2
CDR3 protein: CASSQNSGTNTGELFF
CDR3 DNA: TGCGCCAGCAGCCAAAATAGCGGGACGAACACCGGGGAGCTGTTTTTT

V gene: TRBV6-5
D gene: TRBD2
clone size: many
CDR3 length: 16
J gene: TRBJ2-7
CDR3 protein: CAISYAGTSGSYEQYF
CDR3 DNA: TGTGCCATCAGTTACGCCGGGACTAGCGGATCCTACGAGCAGTACTTC

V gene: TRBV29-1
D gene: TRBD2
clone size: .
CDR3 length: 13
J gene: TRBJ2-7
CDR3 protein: CSVGLAGQYEQYF
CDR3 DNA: TGCAGCGTTGGACTAGCGGGCCAATACGAGCAGTACTTC

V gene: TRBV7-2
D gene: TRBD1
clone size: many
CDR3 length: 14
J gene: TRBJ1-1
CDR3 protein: CASSLVQGQTEAFF
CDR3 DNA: TGTGCCAGCAGCTTAGTACAGGGGCAGACTGAAGCTTTCTTT

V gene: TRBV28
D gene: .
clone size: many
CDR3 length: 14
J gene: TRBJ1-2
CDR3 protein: CASSLFGINYGYTF
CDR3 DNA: TGTGCCAGCAGTTTATTTGGGATTAACTATGGCTACACCTTC

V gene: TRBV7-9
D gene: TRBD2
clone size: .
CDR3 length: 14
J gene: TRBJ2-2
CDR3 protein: CASISGKIAGELFF
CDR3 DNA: TGTGCCAGCATCAGCGGGAAGATCGCCGGGGAGCTGTTTTTT

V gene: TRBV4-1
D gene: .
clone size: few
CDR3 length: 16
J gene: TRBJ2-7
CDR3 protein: CASSQETVLSSYEQYF
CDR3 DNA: TGCGCCAGCAGCCAAGAGACCGTTCTGAGCTCCTACGAGCAGTACTTC

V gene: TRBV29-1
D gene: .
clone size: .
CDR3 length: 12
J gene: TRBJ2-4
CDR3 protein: CSVDLGENIQYF
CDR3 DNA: TGCAGCGTTGACCTAGGGGAAAACATTCAGTACTTC

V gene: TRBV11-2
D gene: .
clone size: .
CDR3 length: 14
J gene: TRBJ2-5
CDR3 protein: CASGGSGRQETQYF
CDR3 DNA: TGTGCCAGCGGGGGATCGGGGCGGCAAGAGACCCAGTACTTC

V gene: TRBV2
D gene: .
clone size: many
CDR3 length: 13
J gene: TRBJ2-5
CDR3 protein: CASRRRDLETQYF
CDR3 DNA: TGTGCCAGCAGACGCCGGGACTTGGAGACCCAGTACTTC

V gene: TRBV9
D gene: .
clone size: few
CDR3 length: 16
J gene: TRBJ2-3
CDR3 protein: CASSVDWVGGTDTQYF
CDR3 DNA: TGTGCCAGCAGCGTAGATTGGGTGGGCGGCACAGATACGCAGTATTTT

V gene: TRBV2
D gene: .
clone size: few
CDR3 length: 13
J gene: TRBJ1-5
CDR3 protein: CASGSNRDQPQHF
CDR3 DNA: TGTGCCAGCGGCTCCAACAGGGATCAGCCCCAGCATTTT

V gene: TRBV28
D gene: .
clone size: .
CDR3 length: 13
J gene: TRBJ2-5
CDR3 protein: CASTTGSRQTQYF
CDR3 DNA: TGTGCCAGCACCACGGGGTCTCGACAGACCCAGTACTTC

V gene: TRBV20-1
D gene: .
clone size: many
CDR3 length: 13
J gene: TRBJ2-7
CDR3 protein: CSASSGGVYEQYF
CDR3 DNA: TGCAGTGCTAGTTCTGGGGGCGTCTACGAGCAGTACTTC

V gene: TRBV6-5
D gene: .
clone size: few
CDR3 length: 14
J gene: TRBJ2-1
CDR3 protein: CASGLLGVGNEQFF
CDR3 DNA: TGTGCCAGCGGCCTGTTAGGAGTTGGGAATGAGCAGTTCTTC

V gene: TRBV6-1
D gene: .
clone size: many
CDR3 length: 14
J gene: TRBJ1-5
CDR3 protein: CASSGGISNQPQHF
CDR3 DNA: TGTGCCAGCAGTGGGGGCATAAGCAATCAGCCCCAGCATTTT

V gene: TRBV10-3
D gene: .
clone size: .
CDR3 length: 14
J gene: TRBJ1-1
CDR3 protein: CAIRGGAIGTEAFF
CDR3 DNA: TGTGCCATCAGGGGCGGGGCTATCGGCACTGAAGCTTTCTTT

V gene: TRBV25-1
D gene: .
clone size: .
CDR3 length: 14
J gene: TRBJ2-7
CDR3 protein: CASSDSDSSYEQYF
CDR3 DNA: TGTGCCAGCAGTGATTCGGACAGCTCCTACGAGCAGTACTTC

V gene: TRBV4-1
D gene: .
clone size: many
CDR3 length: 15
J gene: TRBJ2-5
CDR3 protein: CASSPTQSYQETQYF
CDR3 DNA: TGCGCCAGCAGTCCTACACAGTCTTACCAAGAGACCCAGTACTTC